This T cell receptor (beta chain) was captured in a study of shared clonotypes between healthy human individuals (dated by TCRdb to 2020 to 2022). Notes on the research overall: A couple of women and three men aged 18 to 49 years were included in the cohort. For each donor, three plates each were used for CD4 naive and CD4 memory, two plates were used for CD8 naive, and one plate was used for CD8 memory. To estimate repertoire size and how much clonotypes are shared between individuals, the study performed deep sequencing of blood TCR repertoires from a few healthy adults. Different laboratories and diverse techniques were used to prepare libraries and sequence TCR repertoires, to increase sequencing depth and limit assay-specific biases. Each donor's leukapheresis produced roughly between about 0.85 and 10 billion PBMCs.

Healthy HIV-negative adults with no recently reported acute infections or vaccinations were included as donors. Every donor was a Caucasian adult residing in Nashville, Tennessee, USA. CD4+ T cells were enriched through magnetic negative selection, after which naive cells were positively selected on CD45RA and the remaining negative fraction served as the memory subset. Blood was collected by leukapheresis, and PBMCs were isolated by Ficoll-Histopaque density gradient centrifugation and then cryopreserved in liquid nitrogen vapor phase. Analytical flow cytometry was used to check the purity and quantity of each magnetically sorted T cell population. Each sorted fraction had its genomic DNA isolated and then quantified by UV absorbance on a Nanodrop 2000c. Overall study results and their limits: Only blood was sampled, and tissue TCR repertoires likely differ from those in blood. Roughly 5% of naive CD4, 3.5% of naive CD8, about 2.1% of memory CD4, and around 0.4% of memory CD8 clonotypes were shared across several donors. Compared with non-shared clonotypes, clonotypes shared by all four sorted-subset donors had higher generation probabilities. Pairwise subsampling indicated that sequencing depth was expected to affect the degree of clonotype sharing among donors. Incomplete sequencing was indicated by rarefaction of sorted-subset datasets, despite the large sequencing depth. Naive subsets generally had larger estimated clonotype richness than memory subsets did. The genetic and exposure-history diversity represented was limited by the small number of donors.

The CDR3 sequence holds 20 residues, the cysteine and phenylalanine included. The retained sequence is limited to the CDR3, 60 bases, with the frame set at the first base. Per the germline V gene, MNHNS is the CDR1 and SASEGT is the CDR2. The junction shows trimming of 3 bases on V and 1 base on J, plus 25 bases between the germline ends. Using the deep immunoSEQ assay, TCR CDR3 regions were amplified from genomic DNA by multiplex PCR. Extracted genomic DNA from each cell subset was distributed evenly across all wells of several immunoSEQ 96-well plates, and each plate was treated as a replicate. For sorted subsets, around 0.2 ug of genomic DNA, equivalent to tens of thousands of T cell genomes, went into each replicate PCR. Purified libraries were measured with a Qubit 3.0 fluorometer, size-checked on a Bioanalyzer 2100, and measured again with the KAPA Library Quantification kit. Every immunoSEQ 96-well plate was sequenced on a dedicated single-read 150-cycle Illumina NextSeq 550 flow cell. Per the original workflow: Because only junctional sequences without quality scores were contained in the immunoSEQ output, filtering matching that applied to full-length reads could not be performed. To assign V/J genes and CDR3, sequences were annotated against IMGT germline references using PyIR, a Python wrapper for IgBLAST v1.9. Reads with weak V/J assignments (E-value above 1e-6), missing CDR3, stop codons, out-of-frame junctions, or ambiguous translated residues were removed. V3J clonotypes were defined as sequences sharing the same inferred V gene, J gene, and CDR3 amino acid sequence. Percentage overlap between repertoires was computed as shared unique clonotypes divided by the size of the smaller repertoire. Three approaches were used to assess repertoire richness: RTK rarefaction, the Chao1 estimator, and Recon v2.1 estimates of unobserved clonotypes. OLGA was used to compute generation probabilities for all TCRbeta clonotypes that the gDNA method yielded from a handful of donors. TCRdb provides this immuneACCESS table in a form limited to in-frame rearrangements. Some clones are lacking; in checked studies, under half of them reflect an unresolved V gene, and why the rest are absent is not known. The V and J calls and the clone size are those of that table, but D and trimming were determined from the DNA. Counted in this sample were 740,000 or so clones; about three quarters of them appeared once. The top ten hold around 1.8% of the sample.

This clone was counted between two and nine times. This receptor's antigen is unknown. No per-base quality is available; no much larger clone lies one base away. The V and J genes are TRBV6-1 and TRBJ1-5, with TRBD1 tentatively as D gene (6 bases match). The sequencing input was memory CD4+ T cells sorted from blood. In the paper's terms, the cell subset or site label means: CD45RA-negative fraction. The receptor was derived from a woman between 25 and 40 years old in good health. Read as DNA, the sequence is TGTGCCAGCAGTGACACCGGGGGGGCGGGTAAGCTTGTGAGCAATCAGCCCCAGCATTTT. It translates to CASSDTGGAGKLVSNQPQHF.